The rows below give T cell receptor beta chains drawn from one sample of a study of tumor-infiltrating lymphocytes in primary liver carcinoma. TCRdb processed the multiplex PCR reads anew with MiXCR; each CDR3 protein has one entry. Of tens of thousands of distinct CDR3 sequences in the sample, about 79% were seen once. Specimen: liver tumor tissue from sampling region 5. These receptors all stem from a man aged 35 to 55 with primary liver carcinoma and hepatitis B virus infection. CDR3s include the opening cysteine and the closing phenylalanine or tryptophan. A D gene is named only where the DNA matches it firmly. Rows give clone size only sometimes, using once, few, many, or a class for an expanded clone.

j_call	d_call	clone_size	v_call	cdr3_aa	cdr3_nt
TRBJ2-5	NA	NA	TRBV11-1	CASSPARVSETQNF	TGTGCCAGCAGCCCGGCGCGAGTAAGCGAGACCCAGAACTTC
TRBJ2-2	NA	many	TRBV28	CASTNPPELFF	TGTGCCAGCACCAACCCCCCGGAGCTGTTTTTT
TRBJ1-6	NA	NA	TRBV6-6	CVSSQTGDSPLHF	TGTGTCAGCAGTCAAACCGGGGATTCACCCCTCCACTTT
TRBJ2-7	TRBD1	NA	TRBV4-2	CASSQEGRTGFSYEQYF	TGTGCCAGCAGTCAAGAGGGAAGGACAGGTTTCTCCTACGAGCAGTACTTC
TRBJ2-1	NA	many	TRBV19	CASSPPRPLGGYNEQFF	TGTGCCAGTAGTCCCCCTCGCCCGTTGGGTGGCTACAATGAGCAGTTCTTC
TRBJ1-1	NA	NA	TRBV4-2	CANSQGGDMNTEAFF	TGTGCCAACAGCCAAGGTGGGGACATGAACACTGAAGCTTTCTTT
TRBJ1-1	NA	NA	TRBV6-5	CTSRTGLPNTEAFF	TGTACCAGCAGAACTGGACTTCCGAACACTGAAGCTTTCTTT
TRBJ1-6	TRBD1	NA	TRBV6-6	CATSRTGDSPLHF	TGTGCCACCAGTCGAACAGGGGATTCACCCCTCCACTTT
TRBJ1-2	TRBD1	NA	TRBV11-3	CASNSGTGLPYGYTF	TGTGCCAGCAACTCAGGGACAGGGTTGCCCTATGGTTACACCTTC
TRBJ1-5	NA	NA	TRBV11-2	CASSIPGGRAYTQHF	TGTGCCAGCAGCATCCCGGGAGGGCGGGCATATACGCAGCATTTT
TRBJ2-1	NA	NA	TRBV11-2	CAGSLDSSSYDELFF	TGTGCCGGCAGCTTAGACTCTAGCTCTTACGATGAGCTGTTCTTC
TRBJ2-7	NA	many	TRBV30	CAWGSFEQYF	TGTGCCTGGGGGAGTTTTGAGCAGTACTTC
TRBJ2-2	TRBD2	NA	TRBV6-2/TRBV6-3	CANSYALAGGGEQFF	TGTGCCAACAGTTACGCGCTAGCGGGAGGCGGGGAGCAGTTTTTT
TRBJ2-3	NA	many	TRBV24-1	CATSDPGILGTDTQYF	TGTGCCACCAGTGACCCGGGCATTTTGGGCACAGATACGCAGTATTTT
TRBJ2-2	NA	NA	TRBV29-1	CGVVFQETTGELFF	TGCGGTGTTGTATTTCAGGAGACCACCGGGGAGCTGTTTTTT
TRBJ2-7	TRBD1	few	TRBV6-6	CASNLGQVGYEQCF	TGTGCCAGCAACCTAGGACAGGTGGGCTACGAGCAGTGCTTC
TRBJ2-2	TRBD2	NA	TRBV12-3/TRBV12-4	CARSPQGGELFF	TGTGCCAGAAGCCCCCAGGGAGGGGAACTGTTTTTT
TRBJ2-7	TRBD2	NA	TRBV20-1	CSVEAGGDYYEQYF	TGCAGTGTCGAGGCGGGAGGCGATTACTACGAGCAGTACTTC
TRBJ2-7	TRBD1	NA	TRBV12-3/TRBV12-4	CAISLGTGGTYEQYF	TGTGCCATCAGTTTAGGGACAGGGGGCACCTACGAGCAGTATTTC
TRBJ2-3	TRBD1	NA	TRBV4-1	CASSQDPSGGTGAPDTQYF	TGCGCCAGCAGCCAAGATCCCTCCGGAGGGACAGGAGCCCCAGATACGCAGTATTTT
TRBJ2-1	NA	NA	TRBV11-2	CASSVGVGGYYNEQFF	TGTGCCAGCAGCGTGGGTGTGGGGGGATACTACAATGAGCAGTTCTTC
TRBJ2-2	NA	many	TRBV11-2	CASSLDFLTGELFF	TGTGCCAGCAGCTTAGATTTCCTCACCGGGGAGCTGTTTTTT
TRBJ2-1	NA	NA	TRBV7-9	CASSLPYWGPKTNEQFF	TGTGCCAGCAGCTTACCATACTGGGGGCCTAAAACAAATGAGCAGTTCTTC
TRBJ2-1	NA	NA	TRBV10-3	CAISERDNGEQFF	TGTGCCATCAGTGAACGGGACAACGGGGAGCAGTTCTTC
TRBJ2-7	NA	NA	TRBV30	CAWSLGRGYEEYF	TGTGCCTGGAGTTTAGGCAGGGGTTACGAGGAGTACTTC
TRBJ2-1	NA	NA	TRBV6-1	CASRGTGGTYIEQFF	TGTGCCAGCAGAGGGACTGGCGGAACTTACATTGAGCAGTTCTTC
TRBJ2-7	NA	NA	TRBV10-3	CATRTDSNEQYF	TGTGCCACTAGGACGGACTCCAACGAGCAGTACTTC
TRBJ2-2	NA	NA	TRBV12-3/TRBV12-4	CTRSPQGGELFF	TGTACCAGAAGCCCCCAGGGAGGGGAGCTGTTTTTT
TRBJ2-7	TRBD2	NA	TRBV4-1	CASTPGTSMAYEEYF	TGCGCCAGCACACCGGGGACTAGCATGGCCTACGAGGAGTACTTC
TRBJ2-5	NA	medium-sized	TRBV29-1	CSVEDLSQETQYF	TGCAGCGTTGAAGATCTGAGCCAAGAGACCCAGTACTTC
TRBJ2-1	NA	NA	TRBV10-1	CASREPDYIYYEQFF	TGCGCCAGCAGAGAGCCGGACTACATCTACTATGAGCAGTTCTTC
TRBJ2-7	TRBD2	NA	TRBV6-1	CAINQAGVGHEQYF	TGTGCCATCAATCAGGCGGGAGTTGGGCACGAGCAATACTTC
TRBJ2-7	TRBD2	NA	TRBV28	CAVLRAGVPYEQYF	TGTGCCGTCCTACGAGCGGGAGTGCCCTACGAGCAGTACTTC
TRBJ2-7	NA	medium-sized	TRBV10-3	CATSDTLTTYEQYF	TGTGCCACCTCTGACACCTTGACTACCTACGAGCAGTACTTC
TRBJ2-5	TRBD2	many	TRBV6-6	CASSPHSGRAEETQYF	TGTGCCAGCAGTCCCCATAGCGGGAGGGCCGAGGAGACCCAGTACTTC
TRBJ2-3	NA	NA	TRBV9	CASSVVGGGSTDTQYF	TGTGCCAGCAGCGTAGTAGGAGGTGGGAGCACAGATACGCAGTATTTT
TRBJ2-3	TRBD2	NA	TRBV11-2	CASSTQGGRVDTQYF	TGCGCCAGCAGCACCCAGGGAGGGCGGGTAGATACGCAGTATTTT
TRBJ2-3	TRBD2	many	TRBV10-3	CAISEHASGRKDTQYF	TGTGCCATCAGTGAACACGCGAGCGGGAGGAAAGATACGCAGTATTTT
TRBJ2-2	TRBD2	NA	TRBV6-5	CASGTSGSLGELFF	TGTGCCAGCGGGACTAGCGGGAGTCTTGGGGAGCTGTTTTTT
TRBJ1-6	NA	NA	TRBV28	CASCLDLDNSPLHF	TGTGCCAGCTGTTTGGATTTGGATAATTCACCCCTTCACTTT
TRBJ2-7	TRBD1	few	TRBV6-1	CARAGGQSYEQYF	TGTGCCCGCGCTGGGGGACAGTCCTACGAGCAGTACTTC
TRBJ2-1	TRBD2	medium-sized	TRBV12-3/TRBV12-4	CASSYGLAGAADEQFF	TGTGCCAGCAGTTATGGACTAGCGGGAGCGGCGGACGAGCAGTTCTTC